The next 15 T cell receptor beta chains were all read from a single sample in a study of regulatory T cells in long-lasting Graves disease. CDR3 regions were amplified by Arm-PCR using iRepertoire HTBI primers to build TCR beta libraries. TCRdb passed the multiplex PCR reads through MiXCR, listing each CDR3 protein once. The table includes approximately 480,000 distinct CDR3 sequences, around 15% detected once. Time point noted: newly diagnosed GD, antithyroid drugs for less than 3 months. TCR sequences were obtained from RNA taken from PBMCs. The same sample was also used in a study of T cells in Graves' hyperthyroidism and ophthalmopathy.

This specimen was peripheral blood mononuclear cells (PBMCs), taken at new diagnosis, from a patient treated with antithyroid drugs. The receptors derive from a man aged 40-49 years with Graves disease.

Only a few counts were recorded for this clonotype. V gene TRBV12-3 or TRBV12-4 combines with J gene TRBJ2-4; TRBD1 is a possible D gene (5 bases). This CDR3 is 12 amino acids long. With 3 bases removed from V and 9 bases from J, the gap between germline ends came to 9 bases. The CDR3 loop is CASSFGAVIQYF. CDR3 nucleotides: TGTGCCAGCAGTTTTGGGGCAGTCATTCAGTACTTC.

The V call is TRBV11-2, the J call TRBJ2-1, with D tentatively TRBD1 (5 bases). The CDR3 is 14 residues long. The germline gives CDR1 SGHAT, CDR2 FQNNGV. Deletions cut 2 bases from V and 8 bases from J, with 13 bases between. The CDR3 nucleotides are TGTGCCAGCAGCTTAACGCAGGGTTCGGATGAGCAGTTCTTC. This codes for CASSLTQGSDEQFF.

Concerning this clonotype itself: Given a much more abundant clone one base away, this may be a read error. The genes are TRBV7-3 and TRBJ2-5, with a tentative D call TRBD2 (6 bases). Germline CDR1 and CDR2: SGHTA and FQGTGA. The CDR3 length is 15 residues. V dropped 4 bases and J dropped 2 bases, with 14 bases sitting between them. The CDR3 nucleotides are TGTGCCAGCAGCTACCTTAGACTAGTTCAAGAGACCCAGTACTTC. The encoded protein is CASSYLRLVQETQYF. Complete variable domain (other parts from reference TRBV7-3 and TRBJ2-5): GAGVSQTPSNKVTEKGKYVELRCDPISGHTALYWYRQSLGQGPEFLIYFQGTGAADDSGLPNDRFFAVRPEGSVSTLKIQRTERGDSAVYLCASSYLRLVQETQYFGPGTRLLVL.

This clonotype was observed many times. The rearrangement joins TRBV3-1 to TRBJ2-5; the D gene could be TRBD1 or TRBD2 (5 bases each). V lost 6 bases and J 2 bases, leaving 19 bases between the germline ends. CDR3 length: 16 amino acids. Germline-derived CDR1 and CDR2 are LGHDT and YNNKEL (reference sequence). The DNA of the CDR3 is TGTGCCAGCAGATCTTTCCGGGACCCCGAACAAGAGACCCAGTACTTC. It codes for CASRSFRDPEQETQYF.

Ten or more counts support this clonotype. J is TRBJ2-5 and V is TRBV20-1; 10 bases line up with TRBD2. Trimming cost V 5 bases and J 4 bases; bases outside gene matches: 4. The CDR3 has 13 amino acids. Germline V CDR1 and CDR2: DFQATT, SNEGSKA (reference sequence). The CDR3 loop reads CSAGGLAVETQYF. Here the CDR3 DNA reads TGCAGTGCTGGTGGACTAGCGGTAGAGACCCAGTACTTC.

There are many counts of this clonotype. The genes are TRBV5-1 and TRBJ2-7; 9 positions match TRBD1. The junction had 3 bases not matched to a gene; V was cut back by 1 base and J by 4 bases. Germline CDR1 SGHRS, CDR2 YFSETQ. This CDR3 region has 14 residues. The DNA for the CDR3 is TGCGCCAGCAGCTTGACAGGGGGCAGATACGAGCAGTACTTC. It encodes CASSLTGGRYEQYF.

For this clonotype: A much larger clone sits a single nucleotide away, making a read error possible. The V gene is TRBV9, the J gene TRBJ1-6, with a possible D match to TRBD1 (5 bases). This CDR3 is built from 14 residues. Per germline, CDR1 SGDLS and CDR2 YYNGEE. V was shortened by 3 bases and J by 7 bases, with 11 bases between the two germline ends. The CDR3 spells CASSASGTNSPLHF. The CDR3 DNA follows: TGTGCCAGCAGCGCTAGCGGGACGAATTCACCCCTCCACTTT.

This clonotype was detected many times. The chain recombines TRBV2 with TRBJ2-1; 8 nucleotides agree with TRBD1. Per the germline V gene, CDR1 is SNHLY and CDR2 is FYNNEI. This CDR3 is built from 14 residues. V lost 4 bases and J lost 3; bases outside the gene matches: 2. Here the CDR3 reads CASSGQGNYNEQFF. The CDR3 DNA sequence: TGTGCCAGCAGTGGACAGGGGAACTACAATGAGCAGTTCTTC.

The rearrangement links TRBV7-8 to TRBJ2-7, with 8 bases fitting TRBD1. The V and J ends lost 5 bases and 3 bases, in that order; junction bases with no gene match: 3. Germline V lookup: CDR1 SGHVS, CDR2 FQNEAQ. There are 13 residues in the CDR3. Written as DNA, the CDR3 is TGTGCCAGCAGCATCGGGACAGGCTACGAGCAGTACTTC. Residues: CASSIGTGYEQYF.

This clonotype occurred many times. V is TRBV3-1 and J is TRBJ2-7, with 9 bases matching TRBD2. This CDR3 has 16 amino acids. The germline V gene encodes CDR1 LGHDT and CDR2 YNNKEL (reference sequence). With 4 bases clipped from V and 1 base from J, the junction kept 8 bases outside the gene matches. This chain's CDR3 is CASSRRPSGKSYEQYF. The CDR3 DNA reads as TGTGCCAGCAGCCGCCGCCCTAGCGGGAAATCCTACGAGCAGTACTTC.

This clonotype appeared a few times. The genes are TRBV18 and TRBJ2-3; TRBD1 agrees at 7 bases. V was pared by 5 bases and J by 4 bases, with 3 bases of the junction left unmatched. The germline V gene has CDR1 KGHSH and CDR2 LQKENI. The CDR3 sequence is 13 residues long. CDR3 residues: CASSEQGSDTQYF. For the CDR3, the DNA is TGTGCCAGCTCAGAACAGGGGTCAGATACGCAGTATTTT.

The genes are TRBV11-2 and TRBJ1-4, with a tentative D call TRBD1 (5 bases). Trimming removed 5 bases at V and 15 bases at J, with 13 bases between. The CDR3 has 11 residues. The V gene's germline CDR1 is SGHAT and CDR2 FQNNGV. DNA for the CDR3: TGTGCCAGCAGCGAGGGTAACAGGTTGTTTTTT. As protein: CASSEGNRLFF. The whole variable domain, remainder taken from reference TRBV11-2 and TRBJ1-4, is EAGVAQSPRYKIIEKRQSVAFWCNPISGHATLYWYQQILGQGPKLLIQFQNNGVVDDSQLPKDRFSAERLKGVDSTLKIQPAKLEDSAVYLCASSEGNRLFFGSGTQLSVL.

The chain carries TRBV28 and TRBJ1-3; possible D gene TRBD1, 5 bases. Germline V CDR1 and CDR2: MDHEN, SYDVKM. The V gene lost 7 bases and the J gene lost 0 bases, with 16 bases spanning the gap. This CDR3 has 16 amino acids. CDR3 bases: TGTGCCAGCATTAGGGACGCGGGAATCTCTGGAAACACCATATATTTT. As protein: CASIRDAGISGNTIYF.

V and J are TRBV28 and TRBJ2-7; TRBD2 agrees at 7 bases. The CDR3 consists of 15 residues. CDR1 is MDHEN and CDR2 is SYDVKM in the germline V gene. The V gene end was trimmed by 6 bases and the J gene end by 3 bases; junction bases not matched to a gene: 11. The CDR3: CASSRSRERGYEQYF. The CDR3 DNA is TGTGCCAGCAGCCGATCGCGGGAGCGGGGCTACGAGCAGTACTTC.

This clonotype was recorded only once. The chain couples TRBV12-3 or TRBV12-4 to TRBJ2-2, with 7 nucleotides matching TRBD1. The ends lost 3 bases at V and 0 bases at J; junction bases unmatched: 7. There are 17 residues in the CDR3. The CDR3 sequence is CASSFQGTVANTGELFF. CDR3 in DNA: TGTGCCAGCAGTTTCCAGGGGACAGTCGCGAACACCGGGGAGCTGTTTTTT.